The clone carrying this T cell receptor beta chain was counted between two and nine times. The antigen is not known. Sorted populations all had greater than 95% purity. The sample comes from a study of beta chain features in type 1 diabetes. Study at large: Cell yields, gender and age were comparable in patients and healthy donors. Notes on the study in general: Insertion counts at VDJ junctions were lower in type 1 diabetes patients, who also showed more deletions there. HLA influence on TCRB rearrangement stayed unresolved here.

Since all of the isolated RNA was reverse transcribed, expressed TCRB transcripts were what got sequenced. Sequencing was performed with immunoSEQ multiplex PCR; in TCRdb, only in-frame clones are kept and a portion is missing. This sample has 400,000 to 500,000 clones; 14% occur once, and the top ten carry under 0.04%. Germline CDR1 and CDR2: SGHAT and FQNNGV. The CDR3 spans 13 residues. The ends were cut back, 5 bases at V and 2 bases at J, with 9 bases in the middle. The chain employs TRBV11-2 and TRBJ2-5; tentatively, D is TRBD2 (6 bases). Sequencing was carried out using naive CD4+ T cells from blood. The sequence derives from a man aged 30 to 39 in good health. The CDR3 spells CASSPGRQETQYF. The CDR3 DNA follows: TGTGCCAGCAGCCCCGGGAGACAAGAGACCCAGTACTTC.